This TCR beta chain was identified during a study of blood T cells in healthy people across ages. Alongside a J-beta primer mix, a sample-barcoded 5' primer served in a second PCR lasting 7 to 11 cycles. MiXCR was run by TCRdb on the 5' RACE reads, yielding one entry per CDR3 protein. The repertoire consists of fewer than 800,000 distinct CDR3 sequences, with 25% occurring once and the leading ten covering more than 7.5%. Another study also made use of these data, one on T cells of mothers and their children.

Sequenced: blood. The sequence came from a boy younger than 18 in good health.

In DNA form, the CDR3 reads TGTGCCAGCAGCCCGGACACACAAGAGACCCAGTACTTC. Its translation is CASSPDTQETQYF. The chain couples TRBV7-9 to TRBJ2-5; D may be TRBD1 (5 bases). Trimming stripped 5 bases from V and 2 bases from J, with 9 bases between. This CDR3 has 13 amino acids. The germline CDR1 and CDR2 sequences are SEHNR and FQNEAQ (reference sequence).